The clone carrying this TCR beta chain has only one observation. Its specificity is not known. These data are taken from a study of blood T cells in healthy people across ages. Study results and caveats: In long-lived donors, naive CD4+ cell counts and diversity exceeded those of aged donors. Possibly, changes in expanded clonotypes were confounded because donor CMV status was unknown.

The germline V gene has CDR1 MNHEY and CDR2 SMNVEV (reference sequence). Unmatched junction bases numbered 17, after V lost 8 bases and J lost 8 bases. This CDR3 is 16 amino acids long. The second PCR ran roughly 6 to 12 cycles with a sample-barcoded 5' primer and J-beta primers. Every cDNA molecule bore a tag from a template-switch adaptor containing 12 random nucleotides. TCRdb re-called the 5' RACE reads with MiXCR, one entry per CDR3 protein. The data show approximately 1.5 million distinct CDR3 sequences, with about 32% seen just once and 11% held by the top ten. This receptor was taken from a woman aged 30 to 39 in good health. The chain has TRBV27 and TRBJ1-4, with 7 bases aligning to TRBD1. Source material: blood. DNA for the CDR3: TGTGCCAGCCGGCGGAAAGGAGGGGGCTCTAGGGAAAAACTGTTTTTT. Translation: CASRRKGGGSREKLFF.